The clone carrying this TCR beta chain was recorded many times. A junction boundary mismatches the germline segment, possibly from a read error. This entry is derived from a study of shared clonotypes between healthy human individuals. Unsorted PBMC contributed about 270 ng DNA, approximately 30,000 T cell genomes, to each replicate PCR. The assay was immunoSEQ multiplex PCR, and TCRdb's table has in-frame clones only and misses some. In the table there are about 470,000 clones, roughly three quarters of which are singletons. The CDR3 spans 12 residues. Per the germline V gene, CDR1 is SGHTA and CDR2 is FQGTGA.

Source material: PBMCs. This rearrangement joins TRBV7-3 to TRBJ2-7; unclear D gene. The sequence derives from a woman in her thirties or forties in good health. Some clones in this sample may be carry-over from other donors' samples. CDR3 protein: CASSQGPEQVPF. In DNA form, the CDR3 reads TGTGCCAGCAGCCAAGGCCCCGAGCAGGTTCCCTTC. Full variable domain (outside the CDR3, taken from reference TRBV7-3 and TRBJ2-7): GAGVSQTPSNKVTEKGKYVELRCDPISGHTALYWYRQSLGQGPEFLIYFQGTGAADDSGLPNDRFFAVRPEGSVSTLKIQRTERGDSAVYLCASSQGPEQVPFGPGTRLTVT.